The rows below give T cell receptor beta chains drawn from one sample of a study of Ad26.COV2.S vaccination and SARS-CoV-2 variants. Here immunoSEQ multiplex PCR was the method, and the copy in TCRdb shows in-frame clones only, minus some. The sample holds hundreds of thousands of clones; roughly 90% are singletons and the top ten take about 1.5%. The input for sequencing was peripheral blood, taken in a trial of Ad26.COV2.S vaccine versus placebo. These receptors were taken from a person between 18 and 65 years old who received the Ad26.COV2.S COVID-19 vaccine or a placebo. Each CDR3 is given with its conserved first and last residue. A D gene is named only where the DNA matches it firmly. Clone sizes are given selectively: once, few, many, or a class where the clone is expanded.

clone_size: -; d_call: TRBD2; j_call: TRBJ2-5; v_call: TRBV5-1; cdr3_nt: TGCGCCAGCAGCTTGGACCCTAGCGGGGGTACAGAGACCCAGTACTTC; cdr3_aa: CASSLDPSGGTETQYF
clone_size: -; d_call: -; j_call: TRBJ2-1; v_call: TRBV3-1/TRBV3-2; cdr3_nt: TGTGCCAGCAGCCGAACCGGGACCCAAACCTACAATGAGCAGTTCTTC; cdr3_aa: CASSRTGTQTYNEQFF
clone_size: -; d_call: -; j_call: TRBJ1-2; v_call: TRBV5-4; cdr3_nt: TGTGCCAGCAGCCCCGGGACAAGCGTTCTCTATGGCTACACCTTC; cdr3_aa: CASSPGTSVLYGYTF
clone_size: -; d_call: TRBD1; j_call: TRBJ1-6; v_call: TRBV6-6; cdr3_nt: TGTGCCAGCAGTCAGCCGTCGACAGGGGTCCCCTATAATTCACCCCTCCACTTT; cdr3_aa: CASSQPSTGVPYNSPLHF
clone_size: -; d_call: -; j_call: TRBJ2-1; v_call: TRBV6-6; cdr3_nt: TGTGCCAGCAGTTACTCTGCTAGCTACAATGAGCAGTTCTTC; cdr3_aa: CASSYSASYNEQFF
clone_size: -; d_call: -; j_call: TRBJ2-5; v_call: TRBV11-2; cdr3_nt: TGTGCCAGCAGCTTTGCGGGGCGCCAAGAGACCCAGTACTTC; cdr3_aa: CASSFAGRQETQYF
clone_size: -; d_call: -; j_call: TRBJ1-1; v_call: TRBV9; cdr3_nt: TGTGCCAGCAGCAAACAAGACAGGCACCCGAACACTGAAGCTTTCTTT; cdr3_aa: CASSKQDRHPNTEAFF
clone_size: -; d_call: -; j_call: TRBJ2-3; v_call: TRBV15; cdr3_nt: TGTGCCACCAGCAGAGATCCGACAGATACGCAGTATTTT; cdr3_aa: CATSRDPTDTQYF
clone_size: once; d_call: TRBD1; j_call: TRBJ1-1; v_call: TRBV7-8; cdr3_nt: TGTGCCAGCAGCTCCTACAGGGGAGGGTACACTGAAGCTTTCTTT; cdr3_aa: CASSSYRGGYTEAFF
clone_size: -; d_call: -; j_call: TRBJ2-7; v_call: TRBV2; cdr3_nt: TGTGCCAGCCGGGCCATAACCTACGAGCAGTACTTC; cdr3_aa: CASRAITYEQYF
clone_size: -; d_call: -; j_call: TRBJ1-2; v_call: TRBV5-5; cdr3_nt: TGTGCCAGCAGCCGAGGGACGGAAAACTATGGCTACACCTTC; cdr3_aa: CASSRGTENYGYTF
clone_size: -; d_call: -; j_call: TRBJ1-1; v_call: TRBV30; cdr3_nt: TGTGCCTGGAGGAAACGGTCGCCTCGACTGATCGAAGGGGAAGCTTTCTTT; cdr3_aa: CAWRKRSPRLIEGEAFF
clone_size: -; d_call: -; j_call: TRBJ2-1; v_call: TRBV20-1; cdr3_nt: TGCAGTGCTAGTTCTCCCGGTACATACAATGAGCAGTTCTTC; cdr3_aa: CSASSPGTYNEQFF
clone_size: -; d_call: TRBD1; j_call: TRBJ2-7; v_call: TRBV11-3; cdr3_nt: TGTGCCAGCAGCCGGGGGACAGGGTCGTACGAGCAGTACTTC; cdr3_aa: CASSRGTGSYEQYF
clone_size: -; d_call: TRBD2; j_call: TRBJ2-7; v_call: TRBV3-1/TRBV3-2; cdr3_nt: TGTGCCAGCAGCCCTTTAGGTAGCGGGAGATCTCCTATCTACGAGCAGTACTTC; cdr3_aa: CASSPLGSGRSPIYEQYF
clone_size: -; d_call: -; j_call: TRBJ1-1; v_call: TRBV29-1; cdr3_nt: TGCAGCGTTGCTCCTTACACTGAAGCTTTCTTT; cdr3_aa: CSVAPYTEAFF
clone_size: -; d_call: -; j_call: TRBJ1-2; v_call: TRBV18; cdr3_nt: TGTGCCAGCTCACCGACGAGTAACAGGGATGGCTACACCTTC; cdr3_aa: CASSPTSNRDGYTF
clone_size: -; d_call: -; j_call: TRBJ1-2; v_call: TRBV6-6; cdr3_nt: TGTGCCAGCAGTTACGGTCAGTTCCCTAACTATGGCTACACCTTC; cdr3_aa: CASSYGQFPNYGYTF
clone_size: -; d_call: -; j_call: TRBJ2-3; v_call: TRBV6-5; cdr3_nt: TGTGCCAGCGGACGAATGGATACGCAGTATTTT; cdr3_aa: CASGRMDTQYF
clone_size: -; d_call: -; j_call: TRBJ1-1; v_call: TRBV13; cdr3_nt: TGTGCCAGCAGCTCGAACACTGAAGCTTTCTTT; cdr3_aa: CASSSNTEAFF
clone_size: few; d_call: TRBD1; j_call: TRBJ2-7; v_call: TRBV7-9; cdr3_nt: TGTGCCAGCAGCCCCACAGGGGTCTACGAGCAGTACTTC; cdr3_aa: CASSPTGVYEQYF
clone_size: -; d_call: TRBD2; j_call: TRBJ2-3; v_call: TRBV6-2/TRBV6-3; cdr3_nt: TGTGCCAGCAGTTACGGCCTCATGGGGAGGGCCTCGAGCACAGATACGCAGTATTTT; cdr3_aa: CASSYGLMGRASSTDTQYF
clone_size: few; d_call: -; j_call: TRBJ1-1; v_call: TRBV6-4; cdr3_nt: TGTGCCAGCAGCAGGACGGGGAACACTGAAGCTTTCTTT; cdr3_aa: CASSRTGNTEAFF
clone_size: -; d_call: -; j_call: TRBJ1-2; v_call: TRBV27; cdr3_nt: TGTGCCAGCAGTTTAAGAGGCCCCGGGGGACTTAACTATGGCTACACCTTC; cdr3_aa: CASSLRGPGGLNYGYTF
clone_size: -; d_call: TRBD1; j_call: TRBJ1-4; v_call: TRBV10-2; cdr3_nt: TGCGCCACTAGATTAGGGGGCCCGGGTGAAAAACTGTTTTTT; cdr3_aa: CATRLGGPGEKLFF
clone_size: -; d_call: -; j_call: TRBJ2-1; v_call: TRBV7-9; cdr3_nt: TGTGCCAGCAGCCTAGAGCACAGGGCCAACTACAATGAGCAGTTCTTC; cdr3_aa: CASSLEHRANYNEQFF
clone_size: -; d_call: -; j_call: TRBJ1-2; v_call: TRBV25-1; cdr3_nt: TGTGCCAGCAGTGAGTCCATTGGGGTGAACTTCTATGGCTACACCTTC; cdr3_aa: CASSESIGVNFYGYTF
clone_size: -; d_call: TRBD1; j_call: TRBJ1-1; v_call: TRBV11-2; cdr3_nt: TGTGCCAGCAGCTTGAGGCCAGGGGGGATGAACACTGAAGCTTTCTTT; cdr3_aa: CASSLRPGGMNTEAFF
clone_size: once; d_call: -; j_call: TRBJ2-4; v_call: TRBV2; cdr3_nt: TGTGCCAGCAGTGAAGGGCGAAACATTCAGTACTTC; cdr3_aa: CASSEGRNIQYF
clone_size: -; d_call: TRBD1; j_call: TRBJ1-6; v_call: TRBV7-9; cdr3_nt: TGTGCCAGCAGCCTGACAGGGGGCGCTTCACCCCTCCACTTT; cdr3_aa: CASSLTGGASPLHF
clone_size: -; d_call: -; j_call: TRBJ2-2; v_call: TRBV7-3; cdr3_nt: TGTGCCAGCAGCTACGGACTGGCCCCCGGGGAGCTGTTTTTT; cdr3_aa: CASSYGLAPGELFF
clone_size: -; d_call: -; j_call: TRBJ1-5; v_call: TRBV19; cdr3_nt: TGTGCCAGTAGTTCTCAAGCATGGGGGTCAGTGAATCAGCCCCAGCATTTT; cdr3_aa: CASSSQAWGSVNQPQHF
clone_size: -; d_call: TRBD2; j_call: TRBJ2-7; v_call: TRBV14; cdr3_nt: TGTGCCAGCAGCCTCGGGACTAGCGGAGCCTACGAGCAGTACTTC; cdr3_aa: CASSLGTSGAYEQYF
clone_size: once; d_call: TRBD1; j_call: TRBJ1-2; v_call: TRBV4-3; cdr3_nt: TGCGCCAGCAGCCAAGCCATAGGGGGACAGGGGCTGTATGGCTACACCTTC; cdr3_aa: CASSQAIGGQGLYGYTF
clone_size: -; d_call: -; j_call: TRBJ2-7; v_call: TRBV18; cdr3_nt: TGTGCCAGCTCACCACCCTCAGCCCGGGAGCAGTACTTC; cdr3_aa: CASSPPSAREQYF
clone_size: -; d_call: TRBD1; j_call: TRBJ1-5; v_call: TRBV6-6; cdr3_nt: TGTGCCAGCAGTTACCCCCGGACAGGGTCCAATCAGCCCCAGCATTTT; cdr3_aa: CASSYPRTGSNQPQHF
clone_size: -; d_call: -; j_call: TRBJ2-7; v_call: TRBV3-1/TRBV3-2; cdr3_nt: TGTGCCAGCAGCCAAGTGGCGGGGTCCTACGAGCAGTACTTC; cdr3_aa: CASSQVAGSYEQYF
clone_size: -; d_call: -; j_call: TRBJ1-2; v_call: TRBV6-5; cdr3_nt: TGTGCCAGCAGTTCCCAACAGGGAGGGTATGGCTACACCTTC; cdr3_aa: CASSSQQGGYGYTF
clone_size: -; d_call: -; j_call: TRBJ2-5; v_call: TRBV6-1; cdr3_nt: TGTGCCAGCAGTGAAGGGTCGGCGGGCCAAGAGACCCAGTACTTC; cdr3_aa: CASSEGSAGQETQYF
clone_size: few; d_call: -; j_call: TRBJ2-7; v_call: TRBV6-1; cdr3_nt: TGTGCCAGCAGTGAAGGATACGAGCAGTACTTC; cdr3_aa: CASSEGYEQYF
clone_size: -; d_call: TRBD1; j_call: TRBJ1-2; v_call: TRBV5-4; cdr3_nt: TGTGCCACAGAGGGACAGGGGGGGGGCTACACCTTC; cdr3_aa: CATEGQGGGYTF
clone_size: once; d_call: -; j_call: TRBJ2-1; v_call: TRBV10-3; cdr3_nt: TGTGCCATCAGGACCATGGTGACAGGCGACAATGAGCAGTTCTTC; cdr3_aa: CAIRTMVTGDNEQFF
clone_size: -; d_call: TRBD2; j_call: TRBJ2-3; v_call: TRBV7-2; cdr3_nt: TGTGCCAGCAGCTCCACCACGACGCCGGGACTAGCCACCAATACGCAGTATTTT; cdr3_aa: CASSSTTTPGLATNTQYF
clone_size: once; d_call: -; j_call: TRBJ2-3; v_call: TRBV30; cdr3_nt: TGTGCCTGGAGTAACTCCGGCACGCAGTATTTT; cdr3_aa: CAWSNSGTQYF
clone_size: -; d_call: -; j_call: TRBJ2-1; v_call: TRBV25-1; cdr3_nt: TGTGCCAGCAGTGCGGGGAGTCCAAATGAGCAGTTCTTC; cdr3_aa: CASSAGSPNEQFF
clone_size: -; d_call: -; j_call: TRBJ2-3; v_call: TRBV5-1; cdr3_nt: TGCGCCAGCAGCTTGGTTGGCGCCCAAGGGGGGGCAGATACGCAGTATTTT; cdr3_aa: CASSLVGAQGGADTQYF
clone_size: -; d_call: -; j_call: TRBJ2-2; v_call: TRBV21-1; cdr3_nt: TGTGCCAGCAGATCGACAGGAGCCCCTTTGAACACCGGGGAGCTGTTTTTT; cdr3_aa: CASRSTGAPLNTGELFF
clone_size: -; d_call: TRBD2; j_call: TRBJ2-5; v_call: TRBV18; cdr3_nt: TGTGCCAGCTCCCATATAGCGGGTGAAGAGACCCAGTACTTC; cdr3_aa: CASSHIAGEETQYF
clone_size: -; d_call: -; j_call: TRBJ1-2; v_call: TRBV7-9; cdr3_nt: TGTGCCAGCGTCGCGGACTGGGGCTGGGGCTACACCTTC; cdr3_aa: CASVADWGWGYTF